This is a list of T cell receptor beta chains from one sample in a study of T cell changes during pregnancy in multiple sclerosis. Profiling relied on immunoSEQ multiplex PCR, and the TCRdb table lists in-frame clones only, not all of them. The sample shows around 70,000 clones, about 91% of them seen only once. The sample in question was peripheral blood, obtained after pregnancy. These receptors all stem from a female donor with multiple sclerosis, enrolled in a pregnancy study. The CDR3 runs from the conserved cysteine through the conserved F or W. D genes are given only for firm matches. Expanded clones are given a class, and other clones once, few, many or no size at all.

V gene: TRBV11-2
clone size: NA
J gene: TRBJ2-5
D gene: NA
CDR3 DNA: TGTGCCAGCAGCCAGGGCCGTGGACGTCAAGAGACCCAGTACTTC
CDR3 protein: CASSQGRGRQETQYF

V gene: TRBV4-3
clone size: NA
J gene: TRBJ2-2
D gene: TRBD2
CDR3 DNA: TGCGCCAGCAGCCAAGATGCGGGCCTAGCGGACACCGGGGAGCTGTTTTTT
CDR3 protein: CASSQDAGLADTGELFF

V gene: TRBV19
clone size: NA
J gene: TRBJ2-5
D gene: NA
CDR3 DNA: TGTGCCAGTACCACCCCGGGACTGGACCCAACCCAGTACTTC
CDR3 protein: CASTTPGLDPTQYF

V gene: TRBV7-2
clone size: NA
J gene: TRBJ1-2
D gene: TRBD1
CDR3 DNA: TGTGCCAGCAGCTTAGCACAGGGGATTGGCTACACCTTC
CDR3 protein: CASSLAQGIGYTF

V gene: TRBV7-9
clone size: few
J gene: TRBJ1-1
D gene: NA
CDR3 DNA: TGTGCCAGCACCCTAGAGGGGGACACTGAAGCTTTCTTT
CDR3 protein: CASTLEGDTEAFF

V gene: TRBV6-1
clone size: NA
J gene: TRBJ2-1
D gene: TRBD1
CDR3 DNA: TGTGCCAGCATAAGACAGGGCCTTGATGAGCAGTTCTTC
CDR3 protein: CASIRQGLDEQFF

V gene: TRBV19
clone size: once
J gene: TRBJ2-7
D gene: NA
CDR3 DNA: TGTGCCAGTAGCGGGAAGTACGAGCAGTACTTC
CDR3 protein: CASSGKYEQYF

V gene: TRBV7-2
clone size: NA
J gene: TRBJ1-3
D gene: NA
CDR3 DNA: TGTGCCAGCAGCTTAGGCCAGGGGTCGGGCATATATTTT
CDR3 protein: CASSLGQGSGIYF

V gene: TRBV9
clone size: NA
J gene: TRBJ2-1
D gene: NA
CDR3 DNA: TGTGCCAGCAGCGGCGACAATGAGCAGTTCTTC
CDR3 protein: CASSGDNEQFF

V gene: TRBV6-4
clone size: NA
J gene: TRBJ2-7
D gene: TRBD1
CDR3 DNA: TGTGCCAGCAGTGAGCGGACGAACACAGGGGTTCCCTACGAGCAGTACTTC
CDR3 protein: CASSERTNTGVPYEQYF

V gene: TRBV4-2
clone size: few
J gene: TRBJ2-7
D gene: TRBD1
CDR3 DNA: TGTGCCAGCAGCCAAGCACAGGGGGTAGGGTGGAGTGTGGAGCAGTACTTC
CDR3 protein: CASSQAQGVGWSVEQYF

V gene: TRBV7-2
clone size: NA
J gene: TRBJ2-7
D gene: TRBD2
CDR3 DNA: TGTGCCAGCAGCCGCTCGGGACTAGCGCCCTACGAGCAGTACTTC
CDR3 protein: CASSRSGLAPYEQYF

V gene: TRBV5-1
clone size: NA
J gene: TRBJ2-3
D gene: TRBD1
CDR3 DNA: TGCGCCAGCAGCTTTATCCCTCGGACAGGGAGCACAGATACGCAGTATTTT
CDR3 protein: CASSFIPRTGSTDTQYF

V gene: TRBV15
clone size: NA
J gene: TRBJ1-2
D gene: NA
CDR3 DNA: TGTGCCACCAGCAGAGCTGGAGAAGATGGCTACACCTTC
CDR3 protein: CATSRAGEDGYTF

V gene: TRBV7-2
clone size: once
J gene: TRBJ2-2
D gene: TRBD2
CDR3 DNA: TGTGCCAGCAGCCTAGCGGGAGGGAACACCGGGGAGCTGTTTTTT
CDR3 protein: CASSLAGGNTGELFF

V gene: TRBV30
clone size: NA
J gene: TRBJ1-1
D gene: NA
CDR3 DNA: TGTGCCTGGAAGCGATCAGCAGGGGTGAACACTGAAGCTTTCTTT
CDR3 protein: CAWKRSAGVNTEAFF

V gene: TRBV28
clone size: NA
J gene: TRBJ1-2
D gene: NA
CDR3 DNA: TGTGCCAGCAGCAGGGATAACTATGGCTACACCTTC
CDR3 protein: CASSRDNYGYTF

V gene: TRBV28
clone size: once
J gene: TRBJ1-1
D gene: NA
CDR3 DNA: TGTGCCAGCAGAGGTCAGGGTCCACTTGAAGCTTTCTTT
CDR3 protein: CASRGQGPLEAFF

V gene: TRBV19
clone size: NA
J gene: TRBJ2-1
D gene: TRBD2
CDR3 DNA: TGTGCCAGTAGTCGGTCTAGCGGGTCCTACAATGAGCAGTTCTTC
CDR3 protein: CASSRSSGSYNEQFF

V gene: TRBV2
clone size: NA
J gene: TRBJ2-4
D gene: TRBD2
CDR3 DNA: TGTGCCAGCAGTGAACTAGCGGGTAACATTCAGTACTTC
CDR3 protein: CASSELAGNIQYF

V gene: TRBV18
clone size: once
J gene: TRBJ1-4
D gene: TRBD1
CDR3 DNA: TGTGCCAGCTCACCACCGGGACAGGGGAATGAAAAACTGTTTTTT
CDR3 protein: CASSPPGQGNEKLFF

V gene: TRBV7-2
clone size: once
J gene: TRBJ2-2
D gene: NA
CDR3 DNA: TGTGCCAGCAGCCGGGACATAACCGGGGAGCTGTTTTTT
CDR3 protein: CASSRDITGELFF

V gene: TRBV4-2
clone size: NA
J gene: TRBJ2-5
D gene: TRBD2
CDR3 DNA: TGTGCCAGCAGCCAGGCGCGCGGGGGACAAGAGACCCAGTACTTC
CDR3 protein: CASSQARGGQETQYF

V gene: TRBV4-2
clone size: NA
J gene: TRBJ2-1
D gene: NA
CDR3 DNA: TGTGCCAGCAGCCACCTGGCTCCTTTGCAGCAGTTCTTC
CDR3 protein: CASSHLAPLQQFF

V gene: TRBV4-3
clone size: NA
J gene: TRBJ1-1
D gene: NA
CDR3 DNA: TGCGCCAGCAGCCGAACGCCGGTATCGAACACTGAAGCTTTCTTT
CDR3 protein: CASSRTPVSNTEAFF

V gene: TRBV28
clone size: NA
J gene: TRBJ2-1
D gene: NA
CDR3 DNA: TGTGCCAGCAGTCTACAGGGAATGAGGTTCTTC
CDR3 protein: CASSLQGMRFF

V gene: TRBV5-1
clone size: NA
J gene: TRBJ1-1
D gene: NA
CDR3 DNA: TGCGCCAGCAGCTTGGGCAGGTACACTGAAGCTTTCTTT
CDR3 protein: CASSLGRYTEAFF

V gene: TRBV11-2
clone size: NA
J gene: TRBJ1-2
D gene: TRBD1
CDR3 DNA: TGTGCCAGCAGCCAGGCGGACAGGCCCTCTTATGGCTACACCTTC
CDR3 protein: CASSQADRPSYGYTF

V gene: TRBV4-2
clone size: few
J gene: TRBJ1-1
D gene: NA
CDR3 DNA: TGTGCCAGCAGCCAAGATGACAGTCGGGTCACTGAAGCTTTCTTT
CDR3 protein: CASSQDDSRVTEAFF

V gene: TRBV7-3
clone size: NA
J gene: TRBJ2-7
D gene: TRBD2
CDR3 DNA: TGTGCCAGCAGCTTTCTTACCAGCGGGATCGACGAGCAGTACTTC
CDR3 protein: CASSFLTSGIDEQYF

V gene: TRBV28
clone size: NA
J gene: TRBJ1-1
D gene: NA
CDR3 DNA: TGTGCCAGCAGATTGGGGGGTTTCGGAGCTTTCTTT
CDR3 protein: CASRLGGFGAFF

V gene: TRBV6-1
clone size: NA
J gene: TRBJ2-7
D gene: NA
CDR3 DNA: TGTGCCAGCAGTGAATCCGCGGACGAGCAGTACTTC
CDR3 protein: CASSESADEQYF

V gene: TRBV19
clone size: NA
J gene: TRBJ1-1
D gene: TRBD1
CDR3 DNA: TGTGCCAGTAGTACGCCAGGGGGCGTAAACACTGAAGCTTTCTTT
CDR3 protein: CASSTPGGVNTEAFF

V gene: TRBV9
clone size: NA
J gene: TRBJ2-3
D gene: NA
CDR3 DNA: TGTGCCAGCAGCGCGCAGGGGCGCAGGGGCACAGATACGCAGTATTTT
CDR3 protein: CASSAQGRRGTDTQYF

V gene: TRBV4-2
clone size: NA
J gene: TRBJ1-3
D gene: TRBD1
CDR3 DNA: TGTGCCAGCAGCCCCCTAGCCGGGACAGCCAGATTCGGAAACACCATATATTTT
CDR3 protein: CASSPLAGTARFGNTIYF

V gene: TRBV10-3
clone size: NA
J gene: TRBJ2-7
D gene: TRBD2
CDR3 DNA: TGTGCCATCAGTGACTCGGGGAGGGCCGTCGAGCAGTACTTC
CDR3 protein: CAISDSGRAVEQYF

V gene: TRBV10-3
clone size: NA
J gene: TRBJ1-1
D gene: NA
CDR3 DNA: TGTGCCATCCGCAGTGGGGGCTCTGGTGAAGCTTTCTTT
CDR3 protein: CAIRSGGSGEAFF

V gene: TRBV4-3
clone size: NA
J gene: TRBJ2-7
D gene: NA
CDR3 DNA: TGCGCCAGCAGCCAAGAGGCCAGCGAGTACTACGAGCAGTACTTC
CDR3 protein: CASSQEASEYYEQYF

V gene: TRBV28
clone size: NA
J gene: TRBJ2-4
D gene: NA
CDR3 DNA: TGTGCCAGCAGTCCCCCTCAGGTCATTCAGTACTTC
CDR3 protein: CASSPPQVIQYF

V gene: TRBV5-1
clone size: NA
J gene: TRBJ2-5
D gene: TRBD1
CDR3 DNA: TGCGCCAGCAGCAACGGACAGGGGGCAATGGAGACCCAGTACTTC
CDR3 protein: CASSNGQGAMETQYF

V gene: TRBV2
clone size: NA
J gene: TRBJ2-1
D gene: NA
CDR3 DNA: TGTGCCAGCAGTGAAGGGCCTCTCGGGTACAATGAGCAGTTCTTC
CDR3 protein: CASSEGPLGYNEQFF

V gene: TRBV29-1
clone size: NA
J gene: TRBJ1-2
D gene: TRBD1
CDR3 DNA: TGCAGCGTTGCTAAGACAGGGGGCGACGGCTACACCTTC
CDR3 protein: CSVAKTGGDGYTF